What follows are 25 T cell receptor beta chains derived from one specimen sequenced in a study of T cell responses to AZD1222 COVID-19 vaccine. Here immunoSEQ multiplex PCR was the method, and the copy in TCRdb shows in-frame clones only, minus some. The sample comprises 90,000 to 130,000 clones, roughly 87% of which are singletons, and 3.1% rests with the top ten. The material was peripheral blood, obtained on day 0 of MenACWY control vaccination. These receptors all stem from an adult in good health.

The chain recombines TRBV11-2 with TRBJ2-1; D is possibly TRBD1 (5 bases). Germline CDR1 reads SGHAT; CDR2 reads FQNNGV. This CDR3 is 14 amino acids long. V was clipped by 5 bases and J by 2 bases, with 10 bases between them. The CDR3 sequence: CASSQTEAYNEQFF. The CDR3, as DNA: TGTGCCAGCAGCCAGACAGAGGCCTACAATGAGCAGTTCTTC. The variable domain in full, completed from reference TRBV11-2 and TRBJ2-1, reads EAGVAQSPRYKIIEKRQSVAFWCNPISGHATLYWYQQILGQGPKLLIQFQNNGVVDDSQLPKDRFSAERLKGVDSTLKIQPAKLEDSAVYLCASSQTEAYNEQFFGPGTRLTVL.

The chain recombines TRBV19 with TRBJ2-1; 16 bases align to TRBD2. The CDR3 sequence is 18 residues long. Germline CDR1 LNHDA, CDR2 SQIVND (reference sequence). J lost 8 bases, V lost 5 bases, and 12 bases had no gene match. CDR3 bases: TGTGCCAGTAGTGTCCAAGTTCCCGGGACTAGCGGGGGGGATGAGCAGTTCTTC. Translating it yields CASSVQVPGTSGGDEQFF.

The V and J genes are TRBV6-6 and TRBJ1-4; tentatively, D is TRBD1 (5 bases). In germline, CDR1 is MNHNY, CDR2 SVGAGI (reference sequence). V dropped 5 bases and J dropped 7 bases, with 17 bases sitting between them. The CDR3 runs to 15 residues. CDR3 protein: CASSRTPPGGEKLFF. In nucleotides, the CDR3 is TGTGCCAGCAGTCGTACCCCTCCCGGGGGTGAAAAACTGTTTTTT.

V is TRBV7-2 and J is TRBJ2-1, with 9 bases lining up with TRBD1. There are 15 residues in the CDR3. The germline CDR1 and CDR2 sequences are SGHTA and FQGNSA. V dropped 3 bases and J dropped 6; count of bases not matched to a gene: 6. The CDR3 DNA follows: TGTGCCAGCAGCTTGATGGGACAGGGCCTCAATGAGCAGTTCTTC. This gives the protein CASSLMGQGLNEQFF. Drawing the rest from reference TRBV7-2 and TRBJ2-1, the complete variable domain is GAGVSQSPSNKVTEKGKDVELRCDPISGHTALYWYRQSLGQGLEFLIYFQGNSAPDKSGLPSDRFSAERTGGSVSTLTIQRTQQEDSAVYLCASSLMGQGLNEQFFGPGTRLTVL.

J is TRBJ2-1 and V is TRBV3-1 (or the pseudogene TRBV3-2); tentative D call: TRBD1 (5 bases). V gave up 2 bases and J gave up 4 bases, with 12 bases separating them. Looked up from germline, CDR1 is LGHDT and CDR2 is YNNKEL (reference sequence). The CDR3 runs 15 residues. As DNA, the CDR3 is TGTGCCAGCAGCCAAAATCAGGGATTTTACAATGAGCAGTTCTTC. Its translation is CASSQNQGFYNEQFF.

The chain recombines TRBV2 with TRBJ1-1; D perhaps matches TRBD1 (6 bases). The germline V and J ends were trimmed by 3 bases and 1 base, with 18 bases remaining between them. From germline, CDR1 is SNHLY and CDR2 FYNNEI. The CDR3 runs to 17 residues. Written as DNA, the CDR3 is TGTGCCAGCAGTGAGACAGGCATGCCCCATGGGAACACTGAAGCTTTCTTT. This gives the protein CASSETGMPHGNTEAFF.

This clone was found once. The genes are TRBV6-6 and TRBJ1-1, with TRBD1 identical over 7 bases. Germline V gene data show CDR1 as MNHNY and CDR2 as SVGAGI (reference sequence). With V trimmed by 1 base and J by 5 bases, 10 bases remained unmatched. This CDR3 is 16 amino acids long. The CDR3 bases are TGTGCCAGCAGTTACTTCAGTGGGCAGGGGGGGACTGAAGCTTTCTTT. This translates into CASSYFSGQGGTEAFF.

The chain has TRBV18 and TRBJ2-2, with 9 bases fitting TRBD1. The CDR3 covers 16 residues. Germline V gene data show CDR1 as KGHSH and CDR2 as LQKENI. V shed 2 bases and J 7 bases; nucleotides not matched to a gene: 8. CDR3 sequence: CASSPCGQGKCGELFF. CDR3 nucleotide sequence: TGTGCCAGCTCACCATGCGGACAGGGGAAGTGCGGGGAGCTGTTTTTT.

This chain's CDR3 is CASSSRLAGLSYEQYF. The CDR3 DNA follows: TGTGCCAGCAGCTCCAGACTAGCGGGGCTCTCCTACGAGCAGTACTTC. The chain combines TRBV7-2 with TRBJ2-7; 11 bases align to TRBD2. The CDR3 sequence is 16 residues long. The germline V gene encodes CDR1 SGHTA and CDR2 FQGNSA. The junction had 5 bases not matched to a gene; V was cut back by 4 bases and J by 0 bases.

The CDR3 loop is CATSVRDSFYLSYGYTF. For the CDR3, the DNA is TGTGCCACCAGTGTGAGGGACTCTTTCTACCTCAGCTATGGCTACACCTTC. J is TRBJ1-2 and V is TRBV24-1; tentative D call: TRBD1 (5 bases). The CDR3 spans 17 residues. V was clipped by 5 bases and J by 4 bases, with 22 bases between them. The germline CDR1 and CDR2 sequences are KGHDR and SFDVKD.

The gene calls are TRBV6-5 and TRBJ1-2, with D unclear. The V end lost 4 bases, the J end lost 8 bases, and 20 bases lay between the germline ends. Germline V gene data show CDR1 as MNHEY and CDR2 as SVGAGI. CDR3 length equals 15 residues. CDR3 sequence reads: CASSSLGPLWSGYTF. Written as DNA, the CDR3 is TGTGCCAGCAGTTCGTTAGGGCCATTATGGAGCGGCTACACCTTC.

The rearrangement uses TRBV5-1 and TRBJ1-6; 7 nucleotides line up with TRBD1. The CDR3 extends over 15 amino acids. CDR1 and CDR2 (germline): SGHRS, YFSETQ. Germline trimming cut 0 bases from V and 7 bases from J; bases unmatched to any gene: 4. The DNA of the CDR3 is TGCGCCAGCAGCTTGGACGGGACAGCCAATTCACCCCTCCACTTT. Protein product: CASSLDGTANSPLHF.

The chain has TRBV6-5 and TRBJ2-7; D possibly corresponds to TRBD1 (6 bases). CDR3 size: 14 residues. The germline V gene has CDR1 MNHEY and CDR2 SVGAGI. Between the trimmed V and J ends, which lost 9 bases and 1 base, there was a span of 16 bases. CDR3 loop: CASSQERGSYEQYF. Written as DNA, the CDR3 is TGTGCCAGTAGCCAGGAGAGGGGGTCCTACGAGCAGTACTTC.

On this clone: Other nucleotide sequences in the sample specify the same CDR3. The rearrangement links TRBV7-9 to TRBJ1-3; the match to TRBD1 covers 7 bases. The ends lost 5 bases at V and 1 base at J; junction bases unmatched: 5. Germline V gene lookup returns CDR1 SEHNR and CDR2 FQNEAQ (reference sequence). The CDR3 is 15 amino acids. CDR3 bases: TGTGCCAGCAGCCCACGACAGGGATCTGGAAACACCATATATTTT. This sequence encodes CASSPRQGSGNTIYF.

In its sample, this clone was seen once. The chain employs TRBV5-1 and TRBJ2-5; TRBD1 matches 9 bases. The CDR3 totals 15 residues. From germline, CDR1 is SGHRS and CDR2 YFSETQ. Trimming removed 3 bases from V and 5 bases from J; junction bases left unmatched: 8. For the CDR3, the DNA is TGCGCCAGCAGCTCGGGACAGGGCTTGGGGGAGACCCAGTACTTC. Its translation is CASSSGQGLGETQYF.

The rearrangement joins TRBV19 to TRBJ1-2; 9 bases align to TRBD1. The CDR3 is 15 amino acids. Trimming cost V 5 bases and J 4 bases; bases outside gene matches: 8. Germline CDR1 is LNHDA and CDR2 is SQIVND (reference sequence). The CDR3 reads CASSLTTGGLYGYTF. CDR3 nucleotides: TGTGCCAGTAGTCTAACGACAGGGGGACTCTATGGCTACACCTTC.

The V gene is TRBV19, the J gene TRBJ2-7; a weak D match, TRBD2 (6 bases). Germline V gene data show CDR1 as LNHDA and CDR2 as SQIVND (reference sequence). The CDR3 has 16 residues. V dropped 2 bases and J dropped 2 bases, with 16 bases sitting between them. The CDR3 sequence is CASSIWAGTAAYEQYF. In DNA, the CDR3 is TGTGCCAGTAGTATATGGGCGGGGACGGCCGCCTACGAGCAGTACTTC.

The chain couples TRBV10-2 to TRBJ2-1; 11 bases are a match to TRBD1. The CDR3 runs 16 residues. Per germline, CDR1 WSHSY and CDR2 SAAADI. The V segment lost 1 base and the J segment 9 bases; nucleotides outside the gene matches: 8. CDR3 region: CASSEFYRDRGSEQFF. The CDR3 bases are TGCGCCAGCAGTGAGTTCTACCGGGACAGGGGGTCTGAGCAGTTCTTC.

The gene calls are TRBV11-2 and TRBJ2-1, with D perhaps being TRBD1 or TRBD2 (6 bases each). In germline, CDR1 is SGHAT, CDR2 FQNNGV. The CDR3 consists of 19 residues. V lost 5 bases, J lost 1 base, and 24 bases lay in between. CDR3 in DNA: TGTGCCAGCAGCCTTCGAGGAGGGGGATCGGTTTGGTCCTACAATGAGCAGTTCTTC. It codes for CASSLRGGGSVWSYNEQFF.

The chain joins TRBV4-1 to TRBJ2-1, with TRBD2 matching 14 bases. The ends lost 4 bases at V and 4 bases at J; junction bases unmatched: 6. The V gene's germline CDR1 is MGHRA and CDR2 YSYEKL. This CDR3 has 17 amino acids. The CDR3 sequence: CASSRTSGGLQYNEQFF. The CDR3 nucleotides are TGCGCCAGCAGCCGGACTAGCGGGGGGCTCCAATACAATGAGCAGTTCTTC.

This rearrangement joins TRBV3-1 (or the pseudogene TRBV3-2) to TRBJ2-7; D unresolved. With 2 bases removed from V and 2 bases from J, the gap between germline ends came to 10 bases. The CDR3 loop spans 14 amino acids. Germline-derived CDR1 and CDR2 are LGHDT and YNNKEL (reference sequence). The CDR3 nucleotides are TGTGCCAGCAGCCAAAGTCTGGCAGCCTACGAGCAGTACTTC. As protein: CASSQSLAAYEQYF.

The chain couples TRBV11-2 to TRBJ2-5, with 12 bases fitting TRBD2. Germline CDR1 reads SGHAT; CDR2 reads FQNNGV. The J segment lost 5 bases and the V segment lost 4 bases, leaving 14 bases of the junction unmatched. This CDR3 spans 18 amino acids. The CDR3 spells CASSSGLAGWITEETQYF. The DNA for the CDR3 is TGTGCCAGCAGCTCTGGACTAGCGGGGTGGATCACGGAGGAGACCCAGTACTTC.

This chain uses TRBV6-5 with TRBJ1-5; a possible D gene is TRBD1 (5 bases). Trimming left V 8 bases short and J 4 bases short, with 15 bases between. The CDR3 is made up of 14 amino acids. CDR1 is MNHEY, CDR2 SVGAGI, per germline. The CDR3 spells CASRGGSWNQPQHF. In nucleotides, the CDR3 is TGTGCCAGCCGGGGGGGGAGTTGGAATCAGCCCCAGCATTTT.

The CDR3 coding sequence is TGTGCCAGCAACTATAGACAGGGTCGGACAGATACGCAGTATTTT. Protein sequence: CASNYRQGRTDTQYF. V and J are TRBV6-5 and TRBJ2-3; TRBD1 matches 7 bases. The CDR3 is 15 amino acids. CDR1 and CDR2 (germline): MNHEY, SVGAGI. J lost 3 bases, V lost 7 bases, and 10 bases had no gene match.

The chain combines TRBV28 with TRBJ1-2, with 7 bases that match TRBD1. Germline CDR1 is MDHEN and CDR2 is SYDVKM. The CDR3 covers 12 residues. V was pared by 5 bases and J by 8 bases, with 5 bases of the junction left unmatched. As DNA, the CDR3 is TGTGCCAGCAGTGTACAGGGGAGAGGCTACACCTTC. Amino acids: CASSVQGRGYTF.